Listed here is a single TCR beta chain. The length of the CDR3 is 15 residues. The germline V gene encodes CDR1 LNHDA and CDR2 SQIVND (reference sequence). Deletions cut 7 bases from V and 3 bases from J, with 15 bases between. This sample stems from a study of technical replicates of blood from a few donors. Some clones are missing from TCRdb's copy, which holds only in-frame ones; the method was immunoSEQ multiplex PCR. The sample has about 53,000 clones; about 86% are singletons. The J gene is TRBJ1-4, the V gene TRBV19, with D hard to call. The sequenced material came from PBMCs. The sequence was collected from a human donor in good health. Some clones in this sample may be carry-over from other donors' samples. CDR3 loop: CASILSSGPNEKLFF. The CDR3 DNA is TGTGCCAGTATTCTGTCGTCTGGCCCTAATGAAAAACTGTTTTTT.